Each of the 11 T cell receptor beta chains below was sequenced from the same sample in a study of T cells in Graves' hyperthyroidism and ophthalmopathy. Amplified regions were TCR beta CDR3 sequences from RNA transcripts. An initial round of RT-PCR targeting the TCR CDR3 relied on the HTBI primer set. TCRdb fed the multiplex PCR reads into MiXCR, producing one record per CDR3 protein. The sample yields roughly 500,000 distinct CDR3 sequences, 40% to 55% seen once. Material for sequencing was peripheral blood or thyroid tissue (not recorded which). These receptors were obtained from an adult woman with Graves' disease, either hyperthyroidism or ophthalmopathy (not recorded which).

The sample holds a few counts of this clonotype. V gene TRBV4-2 combines with J gene TRBJ2-7; 8 nucleotides align to TRBD2. The CDR3 totals 15 residues. Unmatched junction bases numbered 5, after V lost 1 base and J lost 3 bases. CDR1 and CDR2 (germline): LGHNA, YNFKEQ. The CDR3 coding sequence is TGTGCCAGCAGCCAAGTCGCGGGAGGCAACTACGAGCAGTACTTC. Translation: CASSQVAGGNYEQYF.

This clonotype was seen repeatedly, ten times or more. The chain recombines TRBV10-3 with TRBJ1-3; D remains ambiguous. The CDR3 contains 13 residues. CDR1 is ENHRY, CDR2 SYGVKD, per germline. V was trimmed by 3 bases and J by 4 bases, leaving 7 bases between them. CDR3 sequence: CAISDPTGNTIYF. The DNA for the CDR3 is TGTGCCATCAGTGACCCGACAGGAAACACCATATATTTT.

This clonotype was counted ten times or more. The rearrangement joins TRBV6-5 to TRBJ1-2, with D tentatively TRBD1 (6 bases). The CDR3 extends over 15 amino acids. The germline V gene encodes CDR1 MNHEY and CDR2 SVGAGI. V lost 3 bases to trimming and J lost 4 bases, with 15 bases between them. The CDR3 here is CASSYLREGGYGYTF. As DNA, the CDR3 is TGTGCCAGCAGTTATCTTAGGGAAGGGGGCTATGGCTACACCTTC.

The chain carries TRBV12-3 or TRBV12-4 and TRBJ1-1; D is undetermined. The length of the CDR3 is 14 residues. V was shortened by 3 bases and J by 7 bases, with 15 bases between the two germline ends. In DNA form, the CDR3 reads TGTGCCAGCAGTTTCCGGAGGGAGTACGGTGAAGCTTTCTTT. Translating it yields CASSFRREYGEAFF.

The CDR3 protein is CSARGERTSIEQYF. CDR3 DNA sequence: TGCAGTGCTAGAGGGGAGAGGACGAGTATCGAGCAGTACTTC. V gene TRBV20-1 combines with J gene TRBJ2-7; perhaps TRBD2 as D (5 bases). The CDR3 covers 14 residues. CDR1 and CDR2 (germline): DFQATT, SNEGSKA (reference sequence). V was shortened by 1 base and J by 6 bases, with 16 bases between the two germline ends.

The CDR3 DNA reads as TGTGCCAGCAGCCGACAAACAACCTACGAGCAGTACTTC. Amino acid sequence: CASSRQTTYEQYF. The rearrangement joins TRBV7-2 to TRBJ2-7; D not certain. This CDR3 has 13 residues. Trimming removed 5 bases at V and 2 bases at J, with 10 bases between. The germline V gene has CDR1 SGHTA and CDR2 FQGNSA.

This clonotype was seen at least ten times. V gene TRBV20-1 combines with J gene TRBJ1-6; D gene unclear. The V end was cut by 6 bases, the J end by 7 bases, with 13 bases between. This CDR3 is 13 amino acids long. Germline CDR1 and CDR2: DFQATT and SNEGSKA (reference sequence). The CDR3 DNA is TGCAGTGCGCTCCCGGACGAAAATTCACCCCTCCACTTT. Its protein is CSALPDENSPLHF.

To note about this clonotype: It is likely a read error, because the conserved phenylalanine at the end of the CDR3 is missing. This chain connects TRBV14 to TRBJ2-7; weak D call: TRBD2 (5 bases). Germline-derived CDR1 and CDR2 are SGHDN and FVKESK. This CDR3 has 13 amino acids. In DNA form, the CDR3 reads TGCGCCAGCAGCCAAGTTGGAGGTGCCGAGCAGTACCTC. This sequence encodes CASSQVGGAEQYL.

This clonotype was picked up many times. The CDR3 nucleotides are TGTGCCAGTAGTCCGGACCCCAACTATGGCTACACCTTC. It specifies CASSPDPNYGYTF. The V call is TRBV19, the J call TRBJ1-2; no firm D call. V was shortened by 5 bases and J by 2 bases, with 9 bases between the two germline ends. The CDR3 loop spans 13 amino acids. Germline V gene data show CDR1 as LNHDA and CDR2 as SQIVND (reference sequence).

This clonotype was picked up a small number of times. This chain joins TRBV10-3 and TRBJ1-2; perhaps TRBD1 as D (5 bases). The CDR3 extends over 13 amino acids. Per germline, CDR1 ENHRY and CDR2 SYGVKD. The V and J ends lost 6 bases and 7 bases respectively, with 15 bases between them. The CDR3 protein is CAISPMVGVGYTF. CDR3 in DNA: TGTGCCATCAGCCCAATGGTAGGGGTTGGCTACACCTTC.

The V gene is TRBV20-1, the J gene TRBJ1-2; no clear D gene. The ends were cut back, 4 bases at V and 3 bases at J, with 9 bases in the middle. The germline CDR1 and CDR2 sequences are DFQATT and SNEGSKA (reference sequence). This CDR3 has 12 residues. The CDR3 reads CSAIGEYYGYTF. The CDR3 nucleotides are TGCAGTGCTATTGGGGAGTACTATGGCTACACCTTC.